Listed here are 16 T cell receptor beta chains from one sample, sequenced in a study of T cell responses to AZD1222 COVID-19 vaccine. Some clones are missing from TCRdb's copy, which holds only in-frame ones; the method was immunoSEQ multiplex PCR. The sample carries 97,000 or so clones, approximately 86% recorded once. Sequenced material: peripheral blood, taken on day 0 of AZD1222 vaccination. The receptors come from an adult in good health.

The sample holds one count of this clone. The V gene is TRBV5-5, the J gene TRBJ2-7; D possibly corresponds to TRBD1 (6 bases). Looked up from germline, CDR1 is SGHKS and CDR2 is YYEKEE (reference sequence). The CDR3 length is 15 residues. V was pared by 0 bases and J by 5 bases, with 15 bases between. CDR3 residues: CASSLGATGADEQYF. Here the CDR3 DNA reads TGTGCCAGCAGCTTGGGGGCGACAGGTGCCGACGAGCAGTACTTC.

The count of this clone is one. This CDR3 reads CASSRDRVEDTQYF. The CDR3 region has the DNA TGTGCCAGCAGCAGGGACAGGGTAGAAGATACGCAGTATTTT. V and J are TRBV5-8 and TRBJ2-3; 9 positions match TRBD1. The CDR3 extends over 14 amino acids. The trim removed 4 bases at V and 5 bases at J, leaving 5 bases unmatched. Germline lookup yields CDR1 SGHTS and CDR2 YDEGEE. The full variable domain, rest sourced from reference TRBV5-8 and TRBJ2-3, is EAGVTQSPTHLIKTRGQQATLRCSPISGHTSVYWYQQALGLGLQFLLWYDEGEERNRGNFPPRFSGRQFPNYSSELNVNALELEDSALYLCASSRDRVEDTQYFGPGTRLTVL.

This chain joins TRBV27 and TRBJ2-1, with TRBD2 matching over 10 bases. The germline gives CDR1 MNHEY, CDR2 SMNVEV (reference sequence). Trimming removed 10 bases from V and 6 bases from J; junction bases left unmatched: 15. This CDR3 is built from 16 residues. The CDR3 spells CATLPRGASGSNEQFF. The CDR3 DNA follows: TGTGCCACCCTCCCCAGGGGGGCTAGCGGGAGCAATGAGCAGTTCTTC.

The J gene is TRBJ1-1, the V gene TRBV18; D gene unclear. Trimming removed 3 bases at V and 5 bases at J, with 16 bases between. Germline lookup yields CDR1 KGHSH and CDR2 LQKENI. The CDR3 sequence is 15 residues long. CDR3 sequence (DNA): TGTGCCAGCTCACCCGCGAATATAGGATGGACTGAAGCTTTCTTT. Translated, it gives CASSPANIGWTEAFF.

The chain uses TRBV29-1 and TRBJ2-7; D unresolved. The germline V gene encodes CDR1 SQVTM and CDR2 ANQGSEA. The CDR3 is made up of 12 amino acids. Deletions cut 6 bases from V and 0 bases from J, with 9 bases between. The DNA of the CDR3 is TGCAGCGTGACTCAGAGCTCCTACGAGCAGTACTTC. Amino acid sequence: CSVTQSSYEQYF.

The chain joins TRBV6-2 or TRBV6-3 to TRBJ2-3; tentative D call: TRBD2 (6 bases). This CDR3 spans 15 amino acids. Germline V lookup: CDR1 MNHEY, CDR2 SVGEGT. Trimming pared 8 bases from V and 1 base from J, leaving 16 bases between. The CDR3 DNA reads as TGTGCCAGCGGCCCGGGACTTCCCGGCACAGATACGCAGTATTTT. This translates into CASGPGLPGTDTQYF.

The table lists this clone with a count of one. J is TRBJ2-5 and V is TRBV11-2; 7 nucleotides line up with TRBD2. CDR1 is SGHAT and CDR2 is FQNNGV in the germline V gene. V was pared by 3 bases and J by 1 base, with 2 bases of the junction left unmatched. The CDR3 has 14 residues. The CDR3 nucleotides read TGTGCCAGCAGCTTCGGGACTACCCAAGAGACCCAGTACTTC. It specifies CASSFGTTQETQYF.

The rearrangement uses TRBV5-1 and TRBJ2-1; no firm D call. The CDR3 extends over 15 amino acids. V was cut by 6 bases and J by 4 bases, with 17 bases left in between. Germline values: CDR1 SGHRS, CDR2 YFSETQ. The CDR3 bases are TGCGCCAGCACCCTGAACTCGATTTTTTACAATGAGCAGTTCTTC. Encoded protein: CASTLNSIFYNEQFF.

The CDR3, as DNA: TGCGCCAGCAGCCTGTTGGAGGGAGGTTCACCCCTCCACTTT. It is translated as CASSLLEGGSPLHF. V usage is TRBV5-1 and J usage is TRBJ1-6; D remains unclear. Per the germline V gene, CDR1 is SGHRS and CDR2 is YFSETQ. The CDR3 extends over 14 amino acids. Trimming removed 4 bases at V and 9 bases at J, with 14 bases between.

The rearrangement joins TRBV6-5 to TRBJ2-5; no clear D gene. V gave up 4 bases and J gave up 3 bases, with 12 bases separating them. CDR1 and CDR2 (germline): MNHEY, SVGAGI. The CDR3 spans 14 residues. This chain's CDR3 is CASSSPRTEETQYF. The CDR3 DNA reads TGTGCCAGCAGTTCCCCCCGGACGGAAGAGACCCAGTACTTC.

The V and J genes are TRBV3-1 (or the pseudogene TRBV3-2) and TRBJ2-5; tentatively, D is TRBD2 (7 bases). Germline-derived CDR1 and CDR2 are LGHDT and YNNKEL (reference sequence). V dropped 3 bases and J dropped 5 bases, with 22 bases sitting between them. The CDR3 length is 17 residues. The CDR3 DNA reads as TGTGCCAGCAGCCAGTCCTCTGGGGGCGGGAGCGGGGAGACCCAGTACTTC. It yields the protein CASSQSSGGGSGETQYF.

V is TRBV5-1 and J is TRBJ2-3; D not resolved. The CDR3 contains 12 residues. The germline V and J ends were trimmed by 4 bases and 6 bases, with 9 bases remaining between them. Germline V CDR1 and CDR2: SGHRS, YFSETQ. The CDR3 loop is CASSPIGDTQYF. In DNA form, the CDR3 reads TGCGCCAGCAGCCCCATCGGGGATACGCAGTATTTT.

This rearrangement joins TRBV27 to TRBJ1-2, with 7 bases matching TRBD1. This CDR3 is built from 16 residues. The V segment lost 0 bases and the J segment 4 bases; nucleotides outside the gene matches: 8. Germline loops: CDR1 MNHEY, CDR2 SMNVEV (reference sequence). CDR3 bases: TGTGCCAGCAGTTTATCTCCGGCGGGACAGCGCTATGGCTACACCTTC. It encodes CASSLSPAGQRYGYTF.

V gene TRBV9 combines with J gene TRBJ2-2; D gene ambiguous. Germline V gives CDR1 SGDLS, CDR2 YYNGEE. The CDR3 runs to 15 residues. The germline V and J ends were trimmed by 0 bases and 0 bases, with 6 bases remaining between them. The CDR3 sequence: CASSVGGTNTGELFF. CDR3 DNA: TGTGCCAGCAGCGTAGGCGGAACGAACACCGGGGAGCTGTTTTTT.

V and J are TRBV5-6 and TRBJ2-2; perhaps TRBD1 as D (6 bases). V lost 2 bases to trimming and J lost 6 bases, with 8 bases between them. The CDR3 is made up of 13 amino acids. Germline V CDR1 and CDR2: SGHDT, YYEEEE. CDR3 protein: CASSLQGPGELFF. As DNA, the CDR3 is TGTGCCAGCAGCTTACAGGGTCCCGGGGAGCTGTTTTTT.

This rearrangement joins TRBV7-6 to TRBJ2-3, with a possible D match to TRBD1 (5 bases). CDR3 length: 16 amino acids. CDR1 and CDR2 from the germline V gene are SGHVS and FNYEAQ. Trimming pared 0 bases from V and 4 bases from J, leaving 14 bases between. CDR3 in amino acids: CASSLAGRDRADTQYF. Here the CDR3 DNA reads TGTGCCAGCAGCTTAGCTGGCAGGGATCGGGCAGATACGCAGTATTTT.